This TCR beta chain was identified in a study of control samples from healthy donors and cancer patients. A word on this clone: The sample contains more than one DNA sequence encoding this CDR3.

The germline gives CDR1 MNHEY, CDR2 SVGAGI. V lost 6 bases to trimming and J lost 5 bases, with 13 bases between them. The CDR3 loop spans 14 amino acids. Sequencing used immunoSEQ multiplex PCR; TCRdb keeps in-frame clones, though not all of them. Altogether about 21,000 clones are present, around 80% being singletons, with the ten largest covering roughly 23%. V gene TRBV6-5 combines with J gene TRBJ1-4; D ambiguous. The material sequenced was PBMCs. The clonotype was recovered from a man aged 60-69 years with colorectal cancer. CDR3 amino acids: CASRRGWTNEKLFF. Here the CDR3 DNA reads TGTGCCAGCAGACGCGGATGGACGAATGAAAAACTGTTTTTT.